One TCR beta chain is described in this entry. Antigen specificity is unknown. The data were obtained in a study of blood T cells in healthy people across ages. Study-wide results and limits: The study lacked donor CMV status, which possibly confounded expanded clonotype changes.

This CDR3 has 14 amino acids. CDR1 DFQATT and CDR2 SNEGSKA come from the germline V gene (reference sequence). Next came a second PCR, run for about 6 to 12 cycles, which used a sample-barcoded 5' primer along with a J-beta primer mix. Each cDNA was tagged by a template-switch adaptor containing 12 random nucleotides. Researchers report that each sample yielded at least 2.5 million CDR3-containing paired-end reads. TCRdb reanalysed the 5' RACE reads using MiXCR and keeps one entry per CDR3 protein. The data contain some 780,000 distinct CDR3 sequences, 56% of them seen just once; the ten biggest clones take up roughly 25%.

Sequencing used blood. The source of this sequence is a man between 40 and 49 years old in good health. The gene calls are TRBV20-1 and TRBJ2-1; a weak D match, TRBD2 (5 bases). CDR3 sequence (DNA): TGCAGCGGAACTTTCCGAGGGAATTACAATGAGCAGTTCTTC. This translates into CSGTFRGNYNEQFF.